This T cell receptor beta chain came from a study of blood T cell repertoires in COVID-19. Study in general: The origin of the acute and convalescent COVID-19 samples was the United States, Italy and Spain. PBMCs, B-cell-depleted T cells, or T cells provided the cDNA or gDNA that made up the material.

After removal of 6 bases from V and 4 bases from J, the junction contained 5 bases not matched to a gene. The germline gives CDR1 LNHDA, CDR2 SQIVND (reference sequence). There are 14 residues in the CDR3. Note on this clone: Other nucleotide sequences from this sample produce the same CDR3.

In the authors' workflow: Using reference gene primer amplification, nucleated cell counts were estimated. Repertoires were generated with immunoSEQ multiplex PCR, while TCRdb's copy carries only in-frame clones and drops some. V and J calls and clone size come straight from that table; D and trimming were deduced from the DNA. This sample yields 200,000 to 250,000 clones, of which nearly 85% are seen a single time; around 5.5% belongs to the top ten. The V call is TRBV19, the J call TRBJ1-5, with 8 bases matching TRBD1. Specimen: peripheral blood. The sequence was collected from a human donor in a cohort sampled during active COVID-19. The CDR3 sequence is CASSATGGNQPQHF. The CDR3, as DNA: TGTGCCAGTAGCGCCACAGGGGGGAATCAGCCCCAGCATTTT.